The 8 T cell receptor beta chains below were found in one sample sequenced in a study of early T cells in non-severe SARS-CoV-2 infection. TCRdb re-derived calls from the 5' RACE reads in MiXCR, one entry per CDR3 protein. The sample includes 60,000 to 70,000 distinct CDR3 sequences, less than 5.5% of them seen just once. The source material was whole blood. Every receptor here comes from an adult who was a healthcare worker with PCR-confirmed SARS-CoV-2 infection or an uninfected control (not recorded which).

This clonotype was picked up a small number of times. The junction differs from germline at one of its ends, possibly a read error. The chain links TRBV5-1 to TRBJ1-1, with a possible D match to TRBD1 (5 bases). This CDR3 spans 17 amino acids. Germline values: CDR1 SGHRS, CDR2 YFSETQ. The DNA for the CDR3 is TGCGCCAGCAGATTGGTCCTGGGGAGGGGTAGGGACACTGAAGCTTTCTTT. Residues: CASRLVLGRGRDTEAFF.

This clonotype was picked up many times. The CDR3 DNA is TGTGCCAGCAGTTACCAGGGTGCAACTAATGAAAAACTGTTTTTT. It is translated as CASSYQGATNEKLFF. The gene calls are TRBV25-1 and TRBJ1-4; D is perhaps TRBD1 (5 bases). Germline lookup yields CDR1 MGHDK and CDR2 SYGVNS. The CDR3 is 15 residues long. Trimming left V 5 bases short and J 0 bases short, with 10 bases between.

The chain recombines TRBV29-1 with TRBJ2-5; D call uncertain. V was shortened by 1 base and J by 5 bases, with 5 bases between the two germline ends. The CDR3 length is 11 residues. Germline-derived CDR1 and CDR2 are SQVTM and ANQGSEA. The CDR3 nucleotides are TGCAGCGTTGAAGGAACGGAGACCCAGTACTTC. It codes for CSVEGTETQYF.

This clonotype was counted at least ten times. The CDR3 loop is CASTLSGRKTQYF. The CDR3 DNA sequence: TGTGCCAGCACCCTGAGCGGGAGGAAGACCCAGTACTTC. The rearrangement uses TRBV12-3 or TRBV12-4 and TRBJ2-5; 9 nucleotides line up with TRBD2. The CDR3 consists of 13 residues. Trimming took 7 bases from V and 6 from J; bases not matched to a gene: 6.

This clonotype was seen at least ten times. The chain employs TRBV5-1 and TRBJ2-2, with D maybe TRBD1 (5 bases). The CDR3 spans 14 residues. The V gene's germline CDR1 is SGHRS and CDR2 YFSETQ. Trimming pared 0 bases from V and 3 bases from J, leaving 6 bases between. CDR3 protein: CASSLGQYTGELFF. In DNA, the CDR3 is TGCGCCAGCAGCTTGGGACAGTACACCGGGGAGCTGTTTTTT.

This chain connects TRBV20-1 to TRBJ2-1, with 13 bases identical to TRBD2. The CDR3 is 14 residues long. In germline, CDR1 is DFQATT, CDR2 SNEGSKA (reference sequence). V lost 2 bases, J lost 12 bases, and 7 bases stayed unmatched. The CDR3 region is CSARPGLAGLWQFF. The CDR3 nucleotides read TGCAGTGCTAGACCGGGACTAGCGGGACTCTGGCAGTTCTTC.

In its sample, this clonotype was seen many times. The CDR3 region has the DNA TGTGCCAGCAGCTTGGTGGGGGTAGGGACTGAAGCTTTCTTT. Translated, it gives CASSLVGVGTEAFF. The chain joins TRBV5-4 to TRBJ1-1, with a tentative D call TRBD1 (5 bases). Germline assignment: CDR1 SGHNT and CDR2 YYREEE (reference sequence). This CDR3 has 14 amino acids. With 0 bases removed from V and 5 bases from J, the gap between germline ends came to 11 bases.

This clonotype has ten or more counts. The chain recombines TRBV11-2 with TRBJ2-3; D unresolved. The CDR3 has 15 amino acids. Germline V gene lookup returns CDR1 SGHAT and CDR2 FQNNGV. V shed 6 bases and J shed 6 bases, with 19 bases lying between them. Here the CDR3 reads CASRVAPDRPDTQYF. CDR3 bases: TGTGCCAGCAGGGTGGCACCAGACCGCCCGGATACGCAGTATTTT.